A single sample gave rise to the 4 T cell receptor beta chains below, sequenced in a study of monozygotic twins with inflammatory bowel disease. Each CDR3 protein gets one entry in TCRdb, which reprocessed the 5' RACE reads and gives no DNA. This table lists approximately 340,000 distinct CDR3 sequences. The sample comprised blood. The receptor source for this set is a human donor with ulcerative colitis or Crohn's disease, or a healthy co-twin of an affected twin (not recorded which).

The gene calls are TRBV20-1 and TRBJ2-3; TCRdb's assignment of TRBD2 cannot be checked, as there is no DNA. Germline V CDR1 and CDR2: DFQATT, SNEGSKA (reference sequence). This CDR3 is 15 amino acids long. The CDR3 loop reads CSAPSSGNNHDTQYF.

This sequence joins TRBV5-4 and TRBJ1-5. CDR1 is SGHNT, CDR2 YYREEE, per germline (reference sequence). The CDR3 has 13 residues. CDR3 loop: CASSLDGEGAQHF.

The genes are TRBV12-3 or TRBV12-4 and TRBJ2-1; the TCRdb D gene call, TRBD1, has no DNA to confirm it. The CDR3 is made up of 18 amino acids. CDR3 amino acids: CASSEKGQGFSFGDEQFF.

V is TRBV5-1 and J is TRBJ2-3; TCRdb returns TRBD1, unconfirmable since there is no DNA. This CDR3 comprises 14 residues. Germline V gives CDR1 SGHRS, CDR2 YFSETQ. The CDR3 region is CASRGDTFTDTQYF.